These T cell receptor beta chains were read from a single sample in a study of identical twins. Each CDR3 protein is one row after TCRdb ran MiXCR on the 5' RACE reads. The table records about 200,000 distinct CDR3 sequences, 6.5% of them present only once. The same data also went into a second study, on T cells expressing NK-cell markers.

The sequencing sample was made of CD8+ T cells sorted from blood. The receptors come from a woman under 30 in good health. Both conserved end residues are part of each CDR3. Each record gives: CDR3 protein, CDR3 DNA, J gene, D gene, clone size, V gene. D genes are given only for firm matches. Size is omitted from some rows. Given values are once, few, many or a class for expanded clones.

CASRERAGSGTIYF TGTGCCAGCAGGGAGAGGGCCGGGTCTGGGACCATATATTTT TRBJ1-3 . few TRBV6-1
CASSRVRVSNTEAFF TGCGCCAGCAGCCGGGTTCGGGTAAGCAACACTGAAGCTTTCTTT TRBJ1-1 . few TRBV4-3
CASSLADRTYGYTF TGTGCCAGCAGCTTAGCAGACAGGACCTATGGCTACACCTTC TRBJ1-2 . . TRBV7-9
CAIALRLAGLHNEQFF TGTGCCATCGCCCTCCGACTAGCGGGACTCCACAATGAGCAGTTCTTC TRBJ2-1 TRBD2 few TRBV10-3
CSARLREMEKLFF TGCAGTGCCAGGCTTCGGGAGATGGAAAAACTGTTTTTT TRBJ1-4 . once TRBV20-1
CASSLNPGMSSYNEQFF TGTGCCAGCAGCTTAAATCCCGGGATGAGCTCCTACAATGAGCAGTTCTTC TRBJ2-1 . many TRBV7-9
CASSLVGGNYGYTF TGTGCCAGCAGCTTAGTTGGCGGGAACTATGGCTACACCTTC TRBJ1-2 . many TRBV7-9
CASSYGGTYNEQFF TGTGCCAGCAGTTACGGCGGAACCTACAATGAGCAGTTCTTC TRBJ2-1 . many TRBV12-3/TRBV12-4
CASEGLAGGNEQFF TGCGCCAGCGAAGGACTAGCGGGAGGGAATGAGCAGTTCTTC TRBJ2-1 TRBD2 . TRBV5-1
CASSLLGLPAGDEQYF TGTGCCAGCAGTTTGTTGGGGCTCCCAGCTGGGGACGAGCAGTACTTC TRBJ2-7 . . TRBV12-3/TRBV12-4
CASLPGPMSGELFF TGTGCCAGCCTTCCGGGCCCAATGTCCGGGGAGCTGTTTTTT TRBJ2-2 . few TRBV7-8
CASSQPGLRDTGELFF TGTGCCAGCAGCCAACCCGGGCTAAGGGACACCGGGGAGCTGTTTTTT TRBJ2-2 . . TRBV3-1
CSADLADQETQYF TGCAGTGCTGATCTAGCGGACCAAGAGACCCAGTACTTC TRBJ2-5 TRBD2 . TRBV20-1
CASSGMDRVLQYEQYF TGTGCCAGCAGCGGGATGGACAGGGTGTTACAGTACGAGCAGTACTTC TRBJ2-7 TRBD1 . TRBV6-1
CASSEIYEQYF TGTGCCAGCAGTGAAATATACGAGCAGTACTTC TRBJ2-7 . few TRBV2
CSARDPGGDRGEQYF TGCAGTGCTAGAGATCCGGGGGGCGATCGAGGCGAGCAGTACTTC TRBJ2-7 . many TRBV20-1
CASSLDSNQPQHF TGTGCCAGCAGTCTGGACAGCAATCAGCCCCAGCATTTT TRBJ1-5 . many TRBV6-1
CASSFSAEAFF TGTGCCAGCAGTTTTAGCGCTGAAGCTTTCTTT TRBJ1-1 . many TRBV12-3/TRBV12-4
CSVESEAGQGVWGETQYF TGCAGCGTTGAGAGTGAGGCTGGACAGGGGGTTTGGGGAGAGACCCAGTACTTC TRBJ2-5 TRBD1 many TRBV29-1
CASSEEGTSYEQYF TGTGCCAGCAGTGAAGAGGGGACATCCTACGAGCAGTACTTC TRBJ2-7 . . TRBV6-1
CASSPDSTLGIQPQHF TGTGCCAGCAGCCCCGATTCCACGTTGGGGATTCAGCCCCAGCATTTT TRBJ1-5 . . TRBV7-8
CASSFAGGNQPQHF TGTGCCAGCAGTTTTGCGGGTGGCAATCAGCCCCAGCATTTT TRBJ1-5 . many TRBV27
CASSLDLDRLYEQYF TGCGCCAGCAGCTTGGATCTGGACAGGTTGTACGAGCAGTACTTC TRBJ2-7 TRBD1 many TRBV5-1
CASRDRGQPQHF TGTGCCAGCAGGGACAGGGGACAGCCCCAGCATTTT TRBJ1-5 TRBD1 many TRBV2
CASRGGTLWFF TGTGCCAGCAGGGGAGGGACCCTCTGGTTCTTC TRBJ2-1 TRBD2 few TRBV2
CASSPSPGTGSYEQYF TGCGCCAGCAGCCCGTCCCCCGGGACAGGATCATACGAGCAGTACTTC TRBJ2-7 TRBD1 many TRBV4-1
CASSQQSYEQYF TGTGCCAGCAGCCAACAGTCCTACGAGCAGTACTTC TRBJ2-7 . few TRBV3-1
CASGAAQREENTEAFF TGTGCCAGCGGGGCAGCGCAGAGGGAAGAGAACACTGAAGCTTTCTTT TRBJ1-1 . few TRBV9
CAWTQGFSYEQYF TGTGCCTGGACGCAGGGGTTCTCCTACGAGCAGTACTTC TRBJ2-7 . . TRBV30
CASSLEPGPGYEQYF TGTGCCAGCAGCTTAGAACCGGGGCCAGGATACGAGCAGTACTTC TRBJ2-7 . few TRBV11-2
CASSIDRSQFF TGTGCCAGCAGCATCGACAGGTCTCAGTTCTTC TRBJ2-1 . few TRBV13
CATSRGTGGTDTQYF TGTGCCACCAGCAGGGGGACAGGAGGCACAGATACGCAGTATTTT TRBJ2-3 TRBD1 many TRBV15
CASSFLGNYTGELFF TGTGCCAGCAGTTTTTTGGGGAATTACACCGGGGAGCTGTTTTTT TRBJ2-2 . . TRBV27
CASSFPGQGIDTQYF TGTGCCAGCAGTTTCCCGGGACAGGGAATAGATACGCAGTATTTT TRBJ2-3 TRBD1 . TRBV12-3/TRBV12-4
CASSLFRDRGGETQYF TGTGCCAGCAGCTTGTTCCGGGACAGGGGTGGAGAGACCCAGTACTTC TRBJ2-5 TRBD1 . TRBV5-6
CATIRGGGELFF TGTGCCACTATAAGGGGGGGAGGGGAGCTGTTTTTT TRBJ2-2 . few TRBV6-6
CASSLGSSTSGLAHEQYF TGTGCCAGCAGCTTAGGCTCATCGACTAGCGGGCTTGCCCACGAGCAGTACTTC TRBJ2-7 TRBD2 few TRBV7-2
CASSQDSGGAGEAFF TGCGCCAGCAGCCAAGATTCAGGAGGGGCGGGTGAAGCTTTCTTT TRBJ1-1 . few TRBV4-3
CASSKDSGQETQYF TGTGCCAGCAGCAAAGACTCGGGACAAGAGACCCAGTACTTC TRBJ2-5 . . TRBV21-1
CASSPPSGDTGELFF TGTGCCAGCAGCCCTCCCAGCGGGGACACCGGGGAGCTGTTTTTT TRBJ2-2 TRBD2 few TRBV7-9
CASSLIRGDEQFF TGTGCCAGCAGCTTGATACGGGGGGATGAGCAGTTCTTC TRBJ2-1 TRBD2 few TRBV27
CASSVSSGATYNEQFF TGTGCCAGCAGCGTATCTAGCGGGGCGACATACAATGAGCAGTTCTTC TRBJ2-1 TRBD2 few TRBV9
CAWRDWRSSNQPQHF TGTGCCTGGAGAGACTGGCGGAGTAGCAATCAGCCCCAGCATTTT TRBJ1-5 . . TRBV30
CASSVPGAETQYF TGTGCCAGCAGTGTTCCGGGGGCAGAGACCCAGTACTTC TRBJ2-5 . . TRBV2
CASSPTTGTDTQYF TGTGCCAGCAGCCCCACAACGGGAACAGATACGCAGTATTTT TRBJ2-3 . few TRBV4-2
CASSQVGGRAADTQYF TGCGCCAGCAGCCAAGTTGGCGGGAGGGCCGCAGATACGCAGTATTTT TRBJ2-3 TRBD2 . TRBV4-1
CASSFGDRDDSPLHF TGTGCCAGCAGTTTTGGGGACAGGGACGATTCACCCCTCCACTTT TRBJ1-6 TRBD1 few TRBV6-5
CASSLTVYYEQYF TGTGCCAGCAGTTTGACAGTCTACTACGAGCAGTACTTC TRBJ2-7 . many TRBV27